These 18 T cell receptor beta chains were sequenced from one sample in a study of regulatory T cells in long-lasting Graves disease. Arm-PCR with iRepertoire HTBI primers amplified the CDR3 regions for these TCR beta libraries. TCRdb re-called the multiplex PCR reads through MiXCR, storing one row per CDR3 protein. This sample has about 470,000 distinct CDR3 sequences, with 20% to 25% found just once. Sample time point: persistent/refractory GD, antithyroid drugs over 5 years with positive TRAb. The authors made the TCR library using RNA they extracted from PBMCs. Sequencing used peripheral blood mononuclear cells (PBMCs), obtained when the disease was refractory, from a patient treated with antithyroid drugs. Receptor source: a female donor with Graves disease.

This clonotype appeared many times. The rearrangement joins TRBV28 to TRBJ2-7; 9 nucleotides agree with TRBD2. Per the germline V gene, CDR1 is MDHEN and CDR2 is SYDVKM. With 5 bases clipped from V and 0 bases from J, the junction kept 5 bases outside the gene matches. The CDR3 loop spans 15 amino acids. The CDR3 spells CASSGLAFFSYEQYF. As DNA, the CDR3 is TGTGCCAGCAGTGGACTAGCGTTTTTCTCCTACGAGCAGTACTTC.

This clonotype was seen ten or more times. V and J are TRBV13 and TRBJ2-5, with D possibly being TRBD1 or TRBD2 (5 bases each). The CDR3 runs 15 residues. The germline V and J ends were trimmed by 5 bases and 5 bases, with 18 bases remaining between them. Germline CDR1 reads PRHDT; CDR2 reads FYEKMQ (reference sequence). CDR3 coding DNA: TGTGCCAGCAGCCGACCCGGGGCAGGCGCGGAGACCCAGTACTTC. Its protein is CASSRPGAGAETQYF.

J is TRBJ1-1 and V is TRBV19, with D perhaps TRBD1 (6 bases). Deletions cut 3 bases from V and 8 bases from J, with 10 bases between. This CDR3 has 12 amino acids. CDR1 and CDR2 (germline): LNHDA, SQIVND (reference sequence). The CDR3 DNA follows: TGTGCCAGTAGTATGATAGGGGGAGAAGCTTTCTTT. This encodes CASSMIGGEAFF. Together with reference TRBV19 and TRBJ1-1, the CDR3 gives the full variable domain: DGGITQSPKYLFRKEGQNVTLSCEQNLNHDAMYWYRQDPGQGLRLIYYSQIVNDFQKGDIAEGYSVSREKKESFPLTVTSAQKNPTAFYLCASSMIGGEAFFGQGTRLTVV.

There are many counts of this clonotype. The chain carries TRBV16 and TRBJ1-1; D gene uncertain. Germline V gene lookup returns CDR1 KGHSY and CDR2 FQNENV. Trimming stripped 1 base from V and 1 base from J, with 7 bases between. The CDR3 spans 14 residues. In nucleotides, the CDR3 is TGTGCCAGCAGCCAATTTTCCACGAACACTGAAGCTTTCTTT. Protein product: CASSQFSTNTEAFF.

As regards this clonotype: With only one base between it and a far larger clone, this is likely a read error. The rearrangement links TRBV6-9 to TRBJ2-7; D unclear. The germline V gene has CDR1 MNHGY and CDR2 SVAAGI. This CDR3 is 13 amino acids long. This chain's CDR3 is CASGYGYSYEQYF. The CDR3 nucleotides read TGTGCCAGCGGTTATGGCTACTCCTACGAGCAGTACTTC.

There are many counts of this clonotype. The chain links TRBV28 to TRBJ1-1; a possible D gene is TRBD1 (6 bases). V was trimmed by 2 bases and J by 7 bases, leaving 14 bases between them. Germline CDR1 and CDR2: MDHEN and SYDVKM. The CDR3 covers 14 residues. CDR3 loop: CASSLSRGKNEAFF. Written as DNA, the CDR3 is TGTGCCAGCAGTTTAAGTAGGGGGAAGAATGAAGCTTTCTTT. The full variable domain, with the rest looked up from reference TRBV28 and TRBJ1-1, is DVKVTQSSRYLVKRTGEKVFLECVQDMDHENMFWYRQDPGLGLRLIYFSYDVKMKEKGDIPEGYSVSREKKERFSLILESASTNQTSMYLCASSLSRGKNEAFFGQGTRLTVV.

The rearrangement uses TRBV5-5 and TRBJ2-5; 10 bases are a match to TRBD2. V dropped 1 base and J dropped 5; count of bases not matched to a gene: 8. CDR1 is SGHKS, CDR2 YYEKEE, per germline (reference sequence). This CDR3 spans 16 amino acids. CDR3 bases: TGTGCCAGCAGCTTGTACAGCGGGGGGGCCGGTGAGACCCAGTACTTC. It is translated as CASSLYSGGAGETQYF.

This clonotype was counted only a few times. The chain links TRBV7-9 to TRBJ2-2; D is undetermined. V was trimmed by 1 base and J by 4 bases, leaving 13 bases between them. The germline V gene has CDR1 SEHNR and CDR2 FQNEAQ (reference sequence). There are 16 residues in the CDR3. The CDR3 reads CASSLEYPTGTGELFF. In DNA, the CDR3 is TGTGCCAGCAGCTTAGAGTACCCGACGGGCACCGGGGAGCTGTTTTTT.

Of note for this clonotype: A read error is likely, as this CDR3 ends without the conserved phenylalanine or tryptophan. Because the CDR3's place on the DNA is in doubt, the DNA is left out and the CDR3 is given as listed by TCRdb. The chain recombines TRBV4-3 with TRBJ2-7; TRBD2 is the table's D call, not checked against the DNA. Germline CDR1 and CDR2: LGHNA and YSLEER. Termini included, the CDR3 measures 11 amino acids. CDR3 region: CASNVTRSQGL.

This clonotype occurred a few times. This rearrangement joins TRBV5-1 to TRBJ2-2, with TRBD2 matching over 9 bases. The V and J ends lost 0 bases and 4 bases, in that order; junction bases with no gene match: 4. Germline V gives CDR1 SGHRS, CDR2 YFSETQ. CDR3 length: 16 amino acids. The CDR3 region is CASSLAGTSSTGELFF. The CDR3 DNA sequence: TGCGCCAGCAGCTTGGCCGGGACTAGCTCCACCGGGGAGCTGTTTTTT.

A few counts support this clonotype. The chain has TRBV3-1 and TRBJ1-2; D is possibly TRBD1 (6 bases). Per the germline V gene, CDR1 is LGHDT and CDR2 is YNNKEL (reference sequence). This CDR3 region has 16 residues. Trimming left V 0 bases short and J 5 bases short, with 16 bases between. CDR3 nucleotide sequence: TGTGCCAGCAGCCAAGATTCGGGGGGGGCGTCATATGGCTACACCTTC. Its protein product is CASSQDSGGASYGYTF.

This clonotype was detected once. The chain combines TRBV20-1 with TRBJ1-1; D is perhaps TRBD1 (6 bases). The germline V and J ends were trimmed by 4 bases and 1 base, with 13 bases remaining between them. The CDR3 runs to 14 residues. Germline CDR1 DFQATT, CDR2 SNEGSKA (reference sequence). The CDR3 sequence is CSANLPTGNTEAFF. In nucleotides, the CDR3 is TGCAGTGCTAACTTGCCGACAGGGAACACTGAAGCTTTCTTT.

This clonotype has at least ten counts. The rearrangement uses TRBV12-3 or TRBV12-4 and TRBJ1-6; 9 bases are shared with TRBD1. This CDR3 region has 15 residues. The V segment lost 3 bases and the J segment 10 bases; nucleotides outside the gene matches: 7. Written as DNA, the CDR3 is TGTGCCAGCAGTTTTACAGGGGGCGCGGGGTCACCCCTCCACTTT. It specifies CASSFTGGAGSPLHF.

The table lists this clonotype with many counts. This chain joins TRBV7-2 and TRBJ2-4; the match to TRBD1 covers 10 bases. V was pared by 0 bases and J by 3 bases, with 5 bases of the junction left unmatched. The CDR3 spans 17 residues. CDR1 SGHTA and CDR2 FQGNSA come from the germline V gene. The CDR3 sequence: CASSLAGTGEGKNIQYF. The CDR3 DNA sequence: TGTGCCAGCAGCTTAGCCGGGACAGGGGAGGGCAAAAACATTCAGTACTTC.

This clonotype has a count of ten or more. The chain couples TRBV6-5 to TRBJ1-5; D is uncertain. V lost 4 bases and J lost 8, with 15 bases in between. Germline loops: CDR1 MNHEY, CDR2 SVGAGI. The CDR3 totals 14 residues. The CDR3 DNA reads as TGTGCCAGCAGTTTTACGCGAGAAGTAAAGCCCCAGCATTTT. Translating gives CASSFTREVKPQHF.

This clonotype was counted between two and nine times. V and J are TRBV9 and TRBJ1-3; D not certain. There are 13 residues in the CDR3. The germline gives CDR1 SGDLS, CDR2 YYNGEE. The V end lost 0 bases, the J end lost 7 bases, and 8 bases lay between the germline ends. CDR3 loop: CASSVDTLNTIYF. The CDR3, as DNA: TGTGCCAGCAGCGTAGATACTTTGAACACCATATATTTT.

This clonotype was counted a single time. DNA for the CDR3: TGTGCCAGCAGCGGGACAGCTACCACAGATACGCAGTATTTT. Protein product: CASSGTATTDTQYF. This chain uses TRBV6-4 with TRBJ2-3; TRBD1 agrees at 7 bases. J gave up 2 bases and V 6 bases, and 5 bases lay outside the gene matches. Germline V gives CDR1 MRHNA, CDR2 SNTAGT. This CDR3 comprises 14 residues.

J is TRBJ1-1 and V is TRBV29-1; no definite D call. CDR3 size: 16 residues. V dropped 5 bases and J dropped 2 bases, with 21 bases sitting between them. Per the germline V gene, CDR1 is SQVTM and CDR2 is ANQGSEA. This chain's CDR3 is CSVRASGWGANTEAFF. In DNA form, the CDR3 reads TGCAGCGTTAGAGCCTCCGGGTGGGGAGCCAACACTGAAGCTTTCTTT.